These 9 T cell receptor beta chains originate from one sample sequenced in a study of cytomegalovirus exposure and HLA in healthy donors. Both 60 Vbeta primers and 13 Jbeta primers went into the PCR. Sequencing used immunoSEQ multiplex PCR; TCRdb keeps in-frame clones, though not all of them. The sample has 20,000 to 25,000 clones, and its top ten clones hold around 17%. Sequenced input: PBMCs. These receptors all come from a male donor in good health and CMV-seropositive.

The chain couples TRBV14 to TRBJ1-1, with D possibly TRBD1 on 6 matching bases. The CDR3 loop spans 15 amino acids. Germline values: CDR1 SGHDN, CDR2 FVKESK. V lost 0 bases, J lost 6 bases, and 14 bases lay in between. The CDR3: CASSQDRRRGPEAFF. Written as DNA, the CDR3 is TGTGCCAGCAGCCAAGACCGTCGGCGGGGGCCTGAAGCTTTCTTT.

Comment on this clone: Sequence at one end of the junction differs from germline and may be a read error. Other DNA sequences from this sample encode an identical CDR3 as well. The rearrangement links TRBV18 to TRBJ1-2; 9 bases agree with TRBD1. This CDR3 has 15 residues. Germline V gene sequence: CDR1 KGHSH, CDR2 LQKENI. CDR3 sequence: CASSPRQGDNYGYTF. The CDR3 DNA reads TGTGCCAGCTCACCACGACAGGGGGATAACTACGGCTACACCTTC.

CDR3 sequence reads: CASSYGTSGSPYEQYF. The DNA for the CDR3 is TGTGCCAGCAGTTACGGGACTAGCGGGAGCCCCTACGAGCAGTACTTC. The chain employs TRBV6-5 and TRBJ2-7; TRBD2 matches at 14 bases. CDR3 length: 16 residues. Germline CDR1 and CDR2: MNHEY and SVGAGI. Trimming at V came to 2 bases and at J to 2 bases, leaving 2 bases not matched to a gene.

The chain recombines TRBV19 with TRBJ2-7, with 8 bases identical to TRBD1. Germline assignment: CDR1 LNHDA and CDR2 SQIVND (reference sequence). This CDR3 is 15 amino acids long. Losses at the gene ends were 3 bases for V and 5 bases for J; bases not matched to a gene: 9. CDR3 region: CASSILGQGVHEQYF. CDR3 nucleotides: TGTGCCAGTAGTATTTTAGGACAGGGCGTCCACGAGCAGTACTTC.

This chain connects TRBV7-9 to TRBJ2-1; 12 nucleotides agree with TRBD1. Germline-derived CDR1 and CDR2 are SEHNR and FQNEAQ (reference sequence). The trim removed 4 bases at V and 10 bases at J, leaving 11 bases unmatched. The CDR3 loop spans 16 amino acids. CDR3 sequence: CASSYSGTGGLGEQFF. The CDR3 coding sequence is TGTGCCAGCAGCTACTCCGGGACAGGGGGCTTGGGGGAGCAGTTCTTC.

V gene TRBV5-1 combines with J gene TRBJ1-2; the match to TRBD1 covers 11 bases. This CDR3 region has 16 residues. Looked up from germline, CDR1 is SGHRS and CDR2 is YFSETQ. Trimming took 6 bases from V and 5 from J; bases not matched to a gene: 12. The CDR3 nucleotides are TGCGCCAGCACCAGGACAGGGGGCGGATTGGGATATGGCTACACCTTC. Translating it yields CASTRTGGGLGYGYTF.

Here the CDR3 DNA reads TGTGCCAGCAGTTACGAGGGCTCCATTCGTGGCTACACCTTC. Amino acids: CASSYEGSIRGYTF. J is TRBJ1-2 and V is TRBV6-6; unclear D gene. Germline V CDR1 and CDR2: MNHNY, SVGAGI (reference sequence). The CDR3 is 14 residues long. With 2 bases removed from V and 7 bases from J, the gap between germline ends came to 14 bases.

The genes are TRBV27 and TRBJ1-4; a weak D match, TRBD1 (6 bases). The CDR3 sequence is 15 residues long. From germline, CDR1 is MNHEY and CDR2 SMNVEV (reference sequence). Trimming pared 5 bases from V and 0 bases from J, leaving 10 bases between. As DNA, the CDR3 is TGTGCCAGCAGTATGCGGACAGCAACTAATGAAAAACTGTTTTTT. Protein sequence: CASSMRTATNEKLFF.

V and J are TRBV23-1 and TRBJ1-5; D is perhaps TRBD1 (5 bases). TRBV23-1 is annotated as an ORF whose role is uncertain. The CDR3 is 15 amino acids. Deletions cut 4 bases from V and 4 bases from J, with 14 bases between. CDR3 protein: CASSRGPGRNQPQHF. The CDR3 DNA reads TGCGCCAGCAGTCGCGGACCAGGGAGGAATCAGCCCCAGCATTTT.